This TCR beta chain stems from a study of blood T cell repertoires in COVID-19. For the study at large: Italy, Spain and the United States were the sources of the convalescent and acute COVID-19 samples.

In the original analysis: Counts of nucleated cells, estimated from reference gene primer amplification, were obtained. Profiled with immunoSEQ multiplex PCR; TCRdb holds only in-frame clones, not every one. The D gene and trimming were derived from the DNA, and the V and J assignments and clone size from that table. The sample consists of over 120,000 clones, about 87% of them appearing once. This CDR3 has 16 residues. This clone was seen only a few times. This TCR was recovered from a human donor in a cohort sampled during active COVID-19. The chain has TRBV1 and TRBJ2-7; no DNA check was done on the table's D call, TRBD2. TRBV1 is marked as a pseudogene. The sample was peripheral blood. Here the CDR3 reads CTSSQPTPTTTYEQYV. CDR3 DNA: TGCACCAGCAGCCAACCAACCCCGACTACCACCTACGAGCAGTACGTC.